This T cell receptor (beta chain) stems from a study of T cells in Graves' hyperthyroidism and ophthalmopathy. Each patient was aged 18 to 65 and had newly diagnosed hyperthyroidism of under 2 months' duration. Diagnosing involved the use of clinical symptoms, serum thyroxine and TRAb, thyroid ultrasound and orbital computed tomography. Per the germline V gene, CDR1 is SGHRS and CDR2 is YFSETQ. This CDR3 has 15 residues. The CDR3 regions of TCR beta were amplified from RNA transcripts. HTBI primers drove first-round RT-PCR of the TCR CDR3. Using its own MiXCR run on the multiplex PCR reads, TCRdb lists one record per CDR3 protein. The sample includes more than 75,000 distinct CDR3 sequences, about 51% of them seen just once. About this clonotype: A read error may produce the germline difference seen at one junction end.

The TCR originated in a woman aged 40 to 50 with Graves' hyperthyroidism. This chain uses TRBV5-1 with TRBJ2-5, with a weak D call TRBD2 (6 bases). The sample comprised blood. CDR3 sequence (DNA): TGTGCCAGCAGCTTTGGAGGGAACAGTCAAGAGACCCAGTACTTC. Residues: CASSFGGNSQETQYF.